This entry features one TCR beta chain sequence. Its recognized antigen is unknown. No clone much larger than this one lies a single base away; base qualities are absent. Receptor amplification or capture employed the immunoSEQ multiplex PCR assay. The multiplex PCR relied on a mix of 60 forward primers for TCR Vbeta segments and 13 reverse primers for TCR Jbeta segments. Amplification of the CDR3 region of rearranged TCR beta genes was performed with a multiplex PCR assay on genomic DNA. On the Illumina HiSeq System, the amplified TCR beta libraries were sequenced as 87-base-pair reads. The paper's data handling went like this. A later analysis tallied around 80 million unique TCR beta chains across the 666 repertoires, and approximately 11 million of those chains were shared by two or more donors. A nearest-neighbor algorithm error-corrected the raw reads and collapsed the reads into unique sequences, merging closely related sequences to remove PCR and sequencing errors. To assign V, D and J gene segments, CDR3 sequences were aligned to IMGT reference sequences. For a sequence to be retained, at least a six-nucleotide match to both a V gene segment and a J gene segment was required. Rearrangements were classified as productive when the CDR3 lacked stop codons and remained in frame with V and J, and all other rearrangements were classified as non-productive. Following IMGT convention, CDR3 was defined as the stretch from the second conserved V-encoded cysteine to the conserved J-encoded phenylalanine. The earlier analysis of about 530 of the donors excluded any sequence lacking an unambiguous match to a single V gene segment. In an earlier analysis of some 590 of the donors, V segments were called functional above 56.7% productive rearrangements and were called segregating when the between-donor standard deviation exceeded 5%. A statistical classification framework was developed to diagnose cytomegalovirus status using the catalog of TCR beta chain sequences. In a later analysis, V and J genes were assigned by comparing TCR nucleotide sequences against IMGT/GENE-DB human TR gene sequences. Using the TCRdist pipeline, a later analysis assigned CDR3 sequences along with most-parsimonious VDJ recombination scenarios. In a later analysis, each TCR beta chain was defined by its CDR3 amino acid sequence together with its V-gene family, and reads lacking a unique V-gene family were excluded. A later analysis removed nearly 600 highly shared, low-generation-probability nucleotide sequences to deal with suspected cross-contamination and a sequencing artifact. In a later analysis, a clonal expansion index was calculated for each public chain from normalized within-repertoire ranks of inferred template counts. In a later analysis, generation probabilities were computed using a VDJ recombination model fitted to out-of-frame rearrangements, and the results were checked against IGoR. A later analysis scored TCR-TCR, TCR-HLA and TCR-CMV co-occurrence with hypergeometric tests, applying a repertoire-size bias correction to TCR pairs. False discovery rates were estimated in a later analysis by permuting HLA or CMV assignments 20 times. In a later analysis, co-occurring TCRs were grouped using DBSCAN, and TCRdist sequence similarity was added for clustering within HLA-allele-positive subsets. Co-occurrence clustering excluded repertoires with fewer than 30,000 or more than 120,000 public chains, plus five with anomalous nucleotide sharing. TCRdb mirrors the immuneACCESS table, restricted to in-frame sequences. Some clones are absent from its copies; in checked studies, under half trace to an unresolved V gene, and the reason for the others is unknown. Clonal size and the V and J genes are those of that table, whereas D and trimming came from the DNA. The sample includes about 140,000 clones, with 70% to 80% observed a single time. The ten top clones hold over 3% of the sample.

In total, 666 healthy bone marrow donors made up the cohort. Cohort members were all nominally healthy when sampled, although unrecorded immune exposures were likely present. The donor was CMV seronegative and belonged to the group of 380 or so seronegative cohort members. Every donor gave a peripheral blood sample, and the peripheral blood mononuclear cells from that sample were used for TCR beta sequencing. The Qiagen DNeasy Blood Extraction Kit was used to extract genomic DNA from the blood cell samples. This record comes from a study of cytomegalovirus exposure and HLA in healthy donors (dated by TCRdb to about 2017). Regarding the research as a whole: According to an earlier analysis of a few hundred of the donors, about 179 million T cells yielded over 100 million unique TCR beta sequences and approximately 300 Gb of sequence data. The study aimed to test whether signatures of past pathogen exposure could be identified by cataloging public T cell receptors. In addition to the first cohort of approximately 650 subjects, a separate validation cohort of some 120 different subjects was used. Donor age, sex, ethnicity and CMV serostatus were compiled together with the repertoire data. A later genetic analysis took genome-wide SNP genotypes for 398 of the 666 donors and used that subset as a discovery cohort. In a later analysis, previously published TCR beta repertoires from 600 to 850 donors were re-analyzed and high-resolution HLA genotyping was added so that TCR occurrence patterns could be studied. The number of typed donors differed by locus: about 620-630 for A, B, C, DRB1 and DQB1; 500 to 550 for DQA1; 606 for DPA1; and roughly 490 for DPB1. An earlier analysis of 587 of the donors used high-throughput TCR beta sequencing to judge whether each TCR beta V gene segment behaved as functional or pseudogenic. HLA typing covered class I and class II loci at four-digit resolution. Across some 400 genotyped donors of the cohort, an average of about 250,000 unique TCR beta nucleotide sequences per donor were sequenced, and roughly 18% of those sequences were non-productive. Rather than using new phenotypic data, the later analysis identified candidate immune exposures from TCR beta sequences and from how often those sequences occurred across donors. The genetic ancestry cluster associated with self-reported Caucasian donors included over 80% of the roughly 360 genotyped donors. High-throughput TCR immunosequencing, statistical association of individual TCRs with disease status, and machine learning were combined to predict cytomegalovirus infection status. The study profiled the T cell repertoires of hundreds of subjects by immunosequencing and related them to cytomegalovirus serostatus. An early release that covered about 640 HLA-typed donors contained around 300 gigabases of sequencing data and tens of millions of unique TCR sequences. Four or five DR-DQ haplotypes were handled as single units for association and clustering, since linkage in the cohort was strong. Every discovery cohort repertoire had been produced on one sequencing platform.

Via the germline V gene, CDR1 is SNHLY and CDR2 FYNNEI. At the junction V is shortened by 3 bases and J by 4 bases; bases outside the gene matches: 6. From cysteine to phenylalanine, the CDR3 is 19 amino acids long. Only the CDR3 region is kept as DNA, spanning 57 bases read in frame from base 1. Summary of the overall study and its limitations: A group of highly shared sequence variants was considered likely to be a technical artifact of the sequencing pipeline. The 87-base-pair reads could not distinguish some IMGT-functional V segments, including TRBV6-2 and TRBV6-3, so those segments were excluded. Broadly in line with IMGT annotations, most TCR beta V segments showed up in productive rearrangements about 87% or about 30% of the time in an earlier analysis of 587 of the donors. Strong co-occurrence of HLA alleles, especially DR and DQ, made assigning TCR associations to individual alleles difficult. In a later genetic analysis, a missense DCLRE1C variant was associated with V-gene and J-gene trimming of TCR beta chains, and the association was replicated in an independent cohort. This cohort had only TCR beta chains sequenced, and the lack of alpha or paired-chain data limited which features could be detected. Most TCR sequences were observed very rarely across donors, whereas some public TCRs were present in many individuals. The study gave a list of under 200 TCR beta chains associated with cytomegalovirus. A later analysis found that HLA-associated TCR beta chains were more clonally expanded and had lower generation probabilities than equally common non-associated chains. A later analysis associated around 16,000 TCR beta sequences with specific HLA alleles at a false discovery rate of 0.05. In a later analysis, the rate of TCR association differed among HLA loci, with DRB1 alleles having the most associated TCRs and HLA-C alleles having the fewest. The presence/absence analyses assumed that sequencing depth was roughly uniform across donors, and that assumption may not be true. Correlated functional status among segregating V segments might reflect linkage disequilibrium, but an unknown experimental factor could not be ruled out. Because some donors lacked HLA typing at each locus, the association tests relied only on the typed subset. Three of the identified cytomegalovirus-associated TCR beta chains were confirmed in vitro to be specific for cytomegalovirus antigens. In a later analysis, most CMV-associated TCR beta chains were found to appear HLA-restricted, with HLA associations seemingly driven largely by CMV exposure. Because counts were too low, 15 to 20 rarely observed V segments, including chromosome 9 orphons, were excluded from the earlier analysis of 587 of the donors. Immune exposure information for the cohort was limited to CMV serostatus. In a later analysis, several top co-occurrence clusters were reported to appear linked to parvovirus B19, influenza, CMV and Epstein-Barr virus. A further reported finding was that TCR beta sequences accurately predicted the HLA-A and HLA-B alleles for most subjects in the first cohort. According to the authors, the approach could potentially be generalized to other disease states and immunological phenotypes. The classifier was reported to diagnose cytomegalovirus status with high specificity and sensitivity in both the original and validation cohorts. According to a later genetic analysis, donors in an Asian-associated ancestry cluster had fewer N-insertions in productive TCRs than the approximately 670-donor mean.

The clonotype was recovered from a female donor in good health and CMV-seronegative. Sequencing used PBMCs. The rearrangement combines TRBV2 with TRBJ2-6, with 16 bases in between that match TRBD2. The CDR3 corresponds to CASSELGLAGGRGANVLTF. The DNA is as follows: TGTGCCAGCAGTGAGCTGGGACTAGCGGGGGGGCGAGGGGCCAACGTCCTGACTTTC.